The text below deals with one T cell receptor (beta chain). Its target is not known. The sample has other DNA sequences that encode this CDR3 too. These data originate in a study of shared clonotypes between healthy human individuals. Study-wide results and limits: Memory subsets had estimated richness that was generally smaller than that of naive subsets. Non-shared clonotypes displayed generation probabilities falling below those of clonotypes present in all four donors. The represented genetic and exposure-history diversity was limited by the small number of donors. Sampling used blood alone; tissue repertoires probably differ.

The junction had 2 bases not matched to a gene; V was cut back by 0 bases and J by 5 bases. CDR1 is SGHTA, CDR2 FQGTGA, per germline. This CDR3 spans 14 amino acids. The assay was immunoSEQ multiplex PCR, and TCRdb's table has in-frame clones only and misses some. The sample records over 2,000,000 clones, just under 95% being singletons. Naivety among CD8 cells was defined by CD45RO negativity and positive CCR7 selection, thereby excluding terminally differentiated effector memory CD45RA+ cells. Sequencing was done on a sample of naive CD8+ T cells from PBMCs. The receptor's source is a man aged 18 to 29 in good health. Some clones in this sample may be carry-over from other donors' samples. The chain employs TRBV7-3 and TRBJ2-7; TRBD1 aligns across 9 bases. In nucleotides, the CDR3 is TGTGCCAGCAGCTTAACGGGGACAGGGAACGAGCAGTACTTC. It codes for CASSLTGTGNEQYF.